Listed below are T cell receptor beta chains from one sample, sequenced in a study of naive and memory T cell subsets. Each CDR3 protein gets one entry after TCRdb re-called the 5' RACE reads with MiXCR. The sample holds 55,000 to 65,000 distinct CDR3 sequences, around 8% seen once. These TCRs come from a female donor in good health. Each CDR3 is given with its conserved first and last residue. A D gene is named only where the DNA matches it firmly. Only part of the rows carry a size: once, few, many, or a class if the clone is expanded.

size: .; V: TRBV9; J: TRBJ2-1; D: TRBD2; DNA: TGTGCCAGCAGCGTAGAAGGCGGGAGAGTGAATGAGCAGTTCTTC; CDR3: CASSVEGGRVNEQFF
size: few; V: TRBV19; J: TRBJ1-5; D: .; DNA: TGTGCCAGTAGTATAAACAGGTTTTTACTTAGTCAGCCCCAGCATTTT; CDR3: CASSINRFLLSQPQHF
size: many; V: TRBV6-5; J: TRBJ2-3; D: .; DNA: TGTGCCAGCAGCCCCACCGGACCACCACTTCCCACATATACGCAGTATTTT; CDR3: CASSPTGPPLPTYTQYF
size: many; V: TRBV27; J: TRBJ2-3; D: .; DNA: TGTGCCAGCAGTTTAAGGAGGGAGGTACCAGATACGCAGTATTTT; CDR3: CASSLRREVPDTQYF
size: .; V: TRBV30; J: TRBJ2-7; D: TRBD2; DNA: TGTGCCTGGGCGACTAGCGGGAGGACTTACGAGCAGTACTTC; CDR3: CAWATSGRTYEQYF
size: many; V: TRBV28; J: TRBJ1-1; D: .; DNA: TGTGCCTCTTGGCAGGCACCGAACACTGAAGCTTTCTTT; CDR3: CASWQAPNTEAFF
size: many; V: TRBV5-1; J: TRBJ1-4; D: TRBD1; DNA: TGCGCCAGCAGCCGAGGGGGCGCGGGAGAAAAACTGTTTTTT; CDR3: CASSRGGAGEKLFF
size: .; V: TRBV19; J: TRBJ2-3; D: TRBD2; DNA: TGTGCCAGTAGTATAGCAGGAGTGGGACTAGCGGGCTCAGATACGCAGTATTTT; CDR3: CASSIAGVGLAGSDTQYF
size: many; V: TRBV29-1; J: TRBJ1-2; D: TRBD1; DNA: TGCAGCGTTGCGGGCAGGGGGCGTTGGGAGGATGGCTACACCTTC; CDR3: CSVAGRGRWEDGYTF
size: few; V: TRBV10-1; J: TRBJ2-7; D: TRBD2; DNA: TGCGCCAGCAGTGAGTCGCGTGCTAGCGGGATCTACGAGCAGTACTTC; CDR3: CASSESRASGIYEQYF
size: .; V: TRBV9; J: TRBJ2-5; D: TRBD1; DNA: TGTGCCAGCAGCGGAAGGGACAGGACACAAGAGACCCAGTACTTC; CDR3: CASSGRDRTQETQYF
size: few; V: TRBV6-5; J: TRBJ1-1; D: TRBD1; DNA: TGTGCCAGCACCGGGACAGGGTGGGGTGTCACTGAAGCTTTCTTT; CDR3: CASTGTGWGVTEAFF
size: .; V: TRBV11-2; J: TRBJ2-1; D: .; DNA: TGTGCCAGCAGGGGCATGACAGCGACTGAGCAGTTCTTC; CDR3: CASRGMTATEQFF
size: few; V: TRBV5-8; J: TRBJ2-2; D: TRBD1; DNA: TGTGCCAGCAGCTCAGGGGGCGCAATTAGGACCGGGGAGCTGTTTTTT; CDR3: CASSSGGAIRTGELFF
size: .; V: TRBV25-1; J: TRBJ1-3; D: .; DNA: TGTGCCAGCAGTGAACCCGGCGGGAGGGGAAACACCATATATTTT; CDR3: CASSEPGGRGNTIYF
size: many; V: TRBV7-9; J: TRBJ2-2; D: .; DNA: TGTGCCAGCAGCTTCCCGCAGAAGAACACCGGGGAGCTGTTTTTT; CDR3: CASSFPQKNTGELFF
size: .; V: TRBV7-9; J: TRBJ1-5; D: TRBD1; DNA: TGTGCCAGCAGCTTGGGGGGACAGTATAGCAATCAGCCCCAGCATTTT; CDR3: CASSLGGQYSNQPQHF
size: few; V: TRBV2; J: TRBJ1-1; D: .; DNA: TGTGCCAGCAGTGACAGCGCTGAAGCTTTCTTT; CDR3: CASSDSAEAFF
size: few; V: TRBV15; J: TRBJ2-1; D: .; DNA: TGTGCCACCAGCAGAGATCCGGTCACTGATGAGCAGTTCTTC; CDR3: CATSRDPVTDEQFF
size: many; V: TRBV3-1; J: TRBJ1-1; D: .; DNA: TGTGCCAGCAGCCAAGGATACAGCATTGACATGAACACTGAAGCTTTCTTT; CDR3: CASSQGYSIDMNTEAFF
size: .; V: TRBV7-8; J: TRBJ2-7; D: TRBD1; DNA: TGTGCCAGCAGCTTAGTAGGGGGCCGGGAGCAGTACTTC; CDR3: CASSLVGGREQYF
size: few; V: TRBV19; J: TRBJ2-3; D: .; DNA: TGTGCCAGTAGTCGTGCGGGGACCACACAGGATACGCAGTATTTT; CDR3: CASSRAGTTQDTQYF
size: few; V: TRBV27; J: TRBJ1-5; D: TRBD1; DNA: TGTGCCAGATCCCCGGGACAGGGAGGGAGCAATCAGCCCCAGCATTTT; CDR3: CARSPGQGGSNQPQHF
size: .; V: TRBV6-2/TRBV6-3; J: TRBJ2-1; D: .; DNA: TGTGCCAGCAGTTATTGGCAGGGCTCAAATGAGCAGTTCTTC; CDR3: CASSYWQGSNEQFF
size: few; V: TRBV19; J: TRBJ2-3; D: .; DNA: TGTGCCAGTAGTATACCCCGACGGACCGGAACAGATACGCAGTATTTT; CDR3: CASSIPRRTGTDTQYF
size: many; V: TRBV18; J: TRBJ2-5; D: .; DNA: TGTGCCAGCTCACCGGGTGTACGGGGGCAAGAGACCCAGTACTTC; CDR3: CASSPGVRGQETQYF
size: many; V: TRBV10-3; J: TRBJ1-2; D: .; DNA: TGTGCCATCAGTGATATGTTGAGTGCCTATGGCTACACCTTC; CDR3: CAISDMLSAYGYTF
size: many; V: TRBV3-1; J: TRBJ1-4; D: .; DNA: TGTGCCAGCAGCCAAGCCTCCGGGCGTGGTGAAAAACTGTTTTTT; CDR3: CASSQASGRGEKLFF
size: .; V: TRBV6-1; J: TRBJ1-2; D: .; DNA: TGTGCCAGCACCAGAGAGGGGGGTCGCTATGGCGACACCTTC; CDR3: CASTREGGRYGDTF
size: .; V: TRBV10-3; J: TRBJ2-7; D: .; DNA: TGTGCCATCAGTGAGTCCAACGAGCAGTACTTC; CDR3: CAISESNEQYF
size: many; V: TRBV6-1; J: TRBJ2-2; D: .; DNA: TGTGCCAGCAGTGAATGGTCAGGGGACACCGGGGAGCTGTTTTTT; CDR3: CASSEWSGDTGELFF
size: medium-sized; V: TRBV20-1; J: TRBJ1-1; D: .; DNA: TGCAGTGCTACCTTACTAACTAAGGACACTGAAGCTTTCTTT; CDR3: CSATLLTKDTEAFF
size: .; V: TRBV9; J: TRBJ2-3; D: .; DNA: TGTGCCAGCAGCCCTTTTCTGTCAGATACGCAGTATTTT; CDR3: CASSPFLSDTQYF
size: .; V: TRBV19; J: TRBJ2-7; D: TRBD1; DNA: TGTGCCAGTAGTACCGGGACAGGAGGAGAGCAGTACTTC; CDR3: CASSTGTGGEQYF
size: .; V: TRBV6-5; J: TRBJ2-5; D: TRBD1; DNA: TGTGCCAGCAGTTACAATCTTCCGACAGGGGGCCAAGAGACCCAGTACTTC; CDR3: CASSYNLPTGGQETQYF
size: few; V: TRBV6-5; J: TRBJ2-7; D: TRBD1; DNA: TGTGCCAGCAGTACCTCGACAGGGGAGTACGAGCAGTACTTC; CDR3: CASSTSTGEYEQYF
size: few; V: TRBV6-6; J: TRBJ2-2; D: .; DNA: TGTGCCAGCAGTCCGAGTACCGGGGAGCTGTTTTTT; CDR3: CASSPSTGELFF
size: .; V: TRBV19; J: TRBJ2-1; D: TRBD2; DNA: TGTGCCAGTAGTCCCTGGGGGGGGGATGAGCAGTTCTTC; CDR3: CASSPWGGDEQFF
size: few; V: TRBV4-2; J: TRBJ2-1; D: TRBD2; DNA: TGTGCCAGCAGCCCACGACTAGCGGGGGAGCAGTTCTTC; CDR3: CASSPRLAGEQFF
size: .; V: TRBV11-2; J: TRBJ2-3; D: TRBD1; DNA: TGTGCCAGCAGCCGGGACAGGGGAGGGTCTCTAGATACGCAGTATTTT; CDR3: CASSRDRGGSLDTQYF
size: many; V: TRBV28; J: TRBJ1-2; D: .; DNA: TGTGCCAGCAGTTCGAACAGGAGTGGCTACACCTTC; CDR3: CASSSNRSGYTF
size: many; V: TRBV18; J: TRBJ1-2; D: .; DNA: TGTGCCAGCAGCCCCGGAACAGCCTATGGCTACACCTTC; CDR3: CASSPGTAYGYTF